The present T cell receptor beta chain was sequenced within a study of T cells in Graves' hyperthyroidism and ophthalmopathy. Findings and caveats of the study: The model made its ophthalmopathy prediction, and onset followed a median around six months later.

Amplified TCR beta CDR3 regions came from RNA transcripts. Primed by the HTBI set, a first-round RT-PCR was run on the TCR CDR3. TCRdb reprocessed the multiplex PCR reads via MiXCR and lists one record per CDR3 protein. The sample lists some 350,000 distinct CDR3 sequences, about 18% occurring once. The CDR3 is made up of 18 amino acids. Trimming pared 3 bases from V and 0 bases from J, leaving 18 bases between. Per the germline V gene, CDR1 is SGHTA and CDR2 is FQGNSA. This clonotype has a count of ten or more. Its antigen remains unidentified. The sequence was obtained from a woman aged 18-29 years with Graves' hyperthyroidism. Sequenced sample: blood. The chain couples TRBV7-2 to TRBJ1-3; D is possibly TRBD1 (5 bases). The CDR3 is CASSLAGGRGHSGNTIYF. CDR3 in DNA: TGTGCCAGCAGCTTGGCGGGAGGCCGTGGACACTCTGGAAACACCATATATTTT.